This TCR beta chain was captured by sequencing in a study of CD8 T cells in ankylosing spondylitis (dated by TCRdb to 2015 to 2018). A note on the overall study: The study profiled T cell receptor beta repertoires in healthy donors and ankylosing spondylitis patients to find disease-linked TCR variants. The whole study cohort included 85 to 120 healthy donors and under 30 ankylosing spondylitis patients. Peripheral blood was sampled, and synovial fluid was also collected from ankylosing spondylitis patients.

Trimming takes 5 bases from V and 3 bases from J, and the germline ends sit 17 bases apart. Reading the germline V gene gives CDR1 SGHAT and CDR2 FQNNGV. The CDR3 runs 16 amino acids, cysteine and phenylalanine included. The only DNA kept is the CDR3, 48 bases in frame from the first base. On this clonotype itself: The clone's antigen remains unknown. Base qualities are not at hand, and no much larger clone is one base apart.

Instrument on record: Illumina HiSeq 2500. Quantitative 5'-RACE with molecular barcodes was used to prepare TCR beta libraries. Regarding the original processing steps: To identify disease-linked TCR variants, a new computational method was used, one built on a probabilistic model of VDJ rearrangement. Through fastp at Q25 and MiXCR, TCRdb rebuilt clones from the public reads, retaining in-frame beta chains. Rows merge per CDR3 protein into single entries with the most common DNA and genes. These V and J calls rely on TCRdb rather than the paper's analysis. This sample is represented by a few hundred thousand distinct CDR3 sequences; 20% to 25% of them were singletons. The ten largest account for roughly 14% of the sample. Broad study findings and their caveats: The disease-linked clones were reported to be significantly enriched in matched synovial fluid samples from ankylosing spondylitis patients. Blood from ankylosing spondylitis patients appeared to be characterized by a TCR beta motif made up of fewer than ten highly homologous amino acid variants. Some motif variants had previously been reported in the synovial fluid and blood of reactive arthritis patients, which suggests shared mechanisms of disease initiation. A CD8+ phenotype was shown by the disease-linked clones, which were found at relatively low frequencies in peripheral blood.

In this chain, TRBV11-2 is recombined with TRBJ2-1, and possibly TRBD2, on 6 matching bases. The TCR comes from a male donor with ankylosing spondylitis or in good health (not recorded which). The source material was blood, either unsorted or a sorted T cell fraction (not recorded which). The DNA sequence is TGTGCCAGCAGCGCCGCTAGCGAGGGCTTCTACAATGAGCAGTTCTTC. Protein translation: CASSAASEGFYNEQFF.